This entry is about one T cell receptor beta chain. Unique molecular identifiers were attached to individual cDNA molecules. One entry per CDR3 protein, called by TCRdb with MiXCR from the 5' RACE reads. Of 75,000 to 90,000 distinct CDR3 sequences detected, 15% appear once; the ten largest clones hold less than 7%. CDR1 and CDR2 from the germline V gene are SGHTA and FQGNSA. V shed 1 base, J shed 5 bases, and the junction held 9 bases outside the gene matches. The CDR3 runs 16 residues. The record originates from a study of early T cells in non-severe SARS-CoV-2 infection. Study-wide context: Chains were unpaired, as sequencing was done on bulk RNA from unsorted whole blood.

The chain joins TRBV7-2 to TRBJ2-5, with TRBD1 identical over 8 bases. Sequences were obtained from whole blood. The TCR comes from an adult who was a healthcare worker with PCR-confirmed SARS-CoV-2 infection or an uninfected control (not recorded which). The CDR3 sequence is CASSLGVSGGYETQYF. The CDR3 DNA follows: TGTGCCAGCAGCTTAGGGGTCTCAGGGGGCTACGAGACCCAGTACTTC. The whole variable domain, remainder taken from reference TRBV7-2 and TRBJ2-5, is GAGVSQSPSNKVTEKGKDVELRCDPISGHTALYWYRQSLGQGLEFLIYFQGNSAPDKSGLPSDRFSAERTGGSVSTLTIQRTQQEDSAVYLCASSLGVSGGYETQYFGPGTRLLVL.